The next 9 T cell receptor beta chains were all read from a single sample in a study. TCRdb fed the RT-PCR reads into MiXCR, producing one record per CDR3 protein. This table has more than 550,000 distinct CDR3 sequences, 14% appearing once. The sequenced sample consisted of memory CD4+ T cells from blood. The receptors stem from a female donor in good health, serving as a healthy control.

This clonotype was detected many times. The chain couples TRBV25-1 to TRBJ1-6; 10 nucleotides match TRBD1. Germline loops: CDR1 MGHDK, CDR2 SYGVNS. The J segment lost 7 bases and the V segment lost 7 bases, leaving 4 bases of the junction unmatched. The CDR3 totals 14 residues. The CDR3 nucleotides read TGTGCCAGCACCCGGACAGGGGGAAATTCACCCCTCCACTTT. Translated, it gives CASTRTGGNSPLHF. Combining the CDR3 with reference TRBV25-1 and TRBJ1-6 gives the whole variable domain EADIYQTPRYLVIGTGKKITLECSQTMGHDKMYWYQQDPGMELHLIHYSYGVNSTEKGDLSSESTVSRIRTEHFPLTLESARPSHTSQYLCASTRTGGNSPLHFGNGTRLTVT.

This clonotype was observed at least ten times. V is TRBV15 and J is TRBJ1-3; unclear D gene. CDR3 size: 15 residues. Germline V CDR1 and CDR2: LNHNV, YYDKDF (reference sequence). Between the trimmed V and J ends, which lost 0 bases and 2 bases, there was a span of 8 bases. In DNA form, the CDR3 reads TGTGCCACCAGCAGAGATACGAGGACTGGAAACACCATATATTTT. Translated, it gives CATSRDTRTGNTIYF.

The rearrangement links TRBV5-6 to TRBJ2-1; 9 nucleotides line up with TRBD2. The CDR3 is made up of 18 amino acids. J was trimmed by 2 bases and V by 4 bases; bases with no gene match: 13. Germline CDR1 SGHDT, CDR2 YYEEEE. Written as DNA, the CDR3 is TGTGCCAGCAGCAACCGGGTGTTGCGGGGGGGCCCCTACAATGAGCAGTTCTTC. Translation gives CASSNRVLRGGPYNEQFF.

This clonotype was counted between two and nine times. This sequence joins TRBV7-3 and TRBJ1-3; tentative D call: TRBD1 (6 bases). The germline V gene has CDR1 SGHTA and CDR2 FQGTGA. This CDR3 comprises 16 residues. Trimming cost V 3 bases and J 4 bases, with 16 bases left between them. The CDR3 loop reads CASSFTLQGPGNTIYF. The DNA for the CDR3 is TGTGCCAGCAGCTTTACCCTACAGGGTCCGGGAAACACCATATATTTT.

The chain has TRBV15 and TRBJ2-3, with 8 bases lining up with TRBD2. The length of the CDR3 is 18 residues. V was clipped by 2 bases and J by 2 bases; unmatched bases: 12. Per the germline V gene, CDR1 is LNHNV and CDR2 is YYDKDF (reference sequence). In nucleotides, the CDR3 is TGTGCCACCAGCAGATCCACCCGGCGACTAGCGTCCACAGATACGCAGTATTTT. Amino acids: CATSRSTRRLASTDTQYF.

The chain couples TRBV5-4 to TRBJ2-2; D is uncertain. CDR3 length: 14 amino acids. Trimming shortened V by 4 bases and J by 6 bases, and 13 bases separated the two germline ends. Germline V gene sequence: CDR1 SGHNT, CDR2 YYREEE (reference sequence). In nucleotides, the CDR3 is TGTGCCAGCAGCGTTGGACCGGGTGCCGGGGAGCTGTTTTTT. Translating it yields CASSVGPGAGELFF.

The chain links TRBV7-9 to TRBJ2-3; D remains unclear. The CDR3 sequence is 12 residues long. Germline loops: CDR1 SEHNR, CDR2 FQNEAQ (reference sequence). Trimming took off 5 bases at V and 3 bases at J, with 6 bases between the two ends. CDR3 sequence: CASSPETDTQYF. CDR3 nucleotide sequence: TGTGCCAGCAGCCCGGAGACAGATACGCAGTATTTT.

The genes are TRBV15 and TRBJ2-1; 9 bases are shared with TRBD2. Trimming cost V 0 bases and J 5 bases; bases outside gene matches: 5. Germline lookup yields CDR1 LNHNV and CDR2 YYDKDF (reference sequence). There are 16 residues in the CDR3. CDR3 coding DNA: TGTGCCACCAGCAGAGATCAGGCGGGAGGGCACAATGAGCAGTTCTTC. Its protein product is CATSRDQAGGHNEQFF.

This clonotype appeared a few times. An end of the junction does not agree with germline; a read error may underlie this. The chain employs TRBV28 and TRBJ2-7, with TRBD1 matching 12 bases. Germline V lookup: CDR1 MDHEN, CDR2 SYDVKM. This CDR3 contains 12 residues. The CDR3 loop reads CASSYRDRGRNF. The CDR3 nucleotides are TGTGCCAGCAGTTACCGGGACAGGGGGCGAAACTTC.